The clone carrying this TCR beta chain was seen just once. As yet, its antigen is unknown. The PCR employed 60 Vbeta primers together with 13 Jbeta primers. Profiled with immunoSEQ multiplex PCR; TCRdb holds only in-frame clones, not every one. The sample records fewer than 350,000 clones, approximately 90% being singletons. These data come from a study of cytomegalovirus exposure and HLA in healthy donors. The V segment lost 6 bases and the J segment 1 base; nucleotides outside the gene matches: 10. The CDR3 is 16 residues long. Germline V gene sequence: CDR1 SNHLY, CDR2 FYNNEI. Study-wide points: Highest at DRB1 and lowest at HLA-C, TCR association rates differed among HLA loci in a later analysis.

V usage is TRBV2 and J usage is TRBJ2-5; the match to TRBD2 covers 8 bases. The sequenced sample was PBMCs. The receptor was isolated from a woman aged 18 to 35 in good health and CMV-seronegative. CDR3 in DNA: TGTGCCAGCAGGACCGGGACTAGAAGTCTCCAAGAGACCCAGTACTTC. It translates to CASRTGTRSLQETQYF.